This TCR beta chain came from a study of CD8 T cells in Susac syndrome. Findings and limits, study-wide: As the study acknowledged, the number of individuals who were part of its TCR sequencing and HLA analysis was relatively small.

Healthy donors served as age- and sex-matched controls. This clonotype was found once. Its antigen remains unidentified. Random hexamers were used to reverse transcribe the RNA input (0.5 to 1 ug). Amplification of TCR beta CDR3 spanned 54 Vbeta and 13 Jbeta via immunoSEQ multiplex PCR. One entry per CDR3 protein, called by TCRdb with MiXCR from the immunoSEQ multiplex PCR reads. The sample shows 150,000 to 200,000 distinct CDR3 sequences, about 91% of them seen only once. This sequence originates from a human donor in good health. Sequencing input: CD4+ T cells from PBMCs.

In DNA form, the CDR3 reads TGCAGTGCTAGGGATCCGGGGGGACAGGGTGGGGTTCCTAACGAGCAGTACTTC. Amino acid sequence: CSARDPGGQGGVPNEQYF. The rearrangement links TRBV20-1 to TRBJ2-7, with 9 bases fitting TRBD1. The CDR3 extends over 18 amino acids. Germline CDR1 and CDR2: DFQATT and SNEGSKA (reference sequence). With 3 bases clipped from V and 5 bases from J, the junction kept 20 bases outside the gene matches.